The clone carrying this TCR beta chain was detected only a few times. The template for TCR beta VDJ and CDR3 sequence profiling was genomic DNA. TCRdb reprocessed the reads with MiXCR, giving one entry per CDR3 protein. The sample records about 180,000 distinct CDR3 sequences, 45% to 50% being singletons. The germline V and J ends were trimmed by 4 bases and 4 bases, with 13 bases remaining between them. CDR3 length: 14 residues. Germline values: CDR1 MNHEY, CDR2 SVGEGT. The data stem from a study of CD8+CD57+ T cells in acquired aplastic anemia. This clonotype was obtained from a human donor in good health. The chain is built from TRBV6-2 or TRBV6-3 and TRBJ1-2, with D possibly matching TRBD1 (6 bases). Material: sorted CD4+, CD8+, or CD8+CD57+ T cells (not recorded which) from PBMCs. CDR3 sequence: CASSFTGTSYGYTF. CDR3 nucleotide sequence: TGTGCCAGCAGTTTTACCGGGACAAGCTATGGCTACACCTTC.